This T cell receptor (beta chain) is drawn from a study of identifying expanded T cells in peripheral blood. Clones were sequenced by immunoSEQ multiplex PCR, and TCRdb holds only the in-frame ones, with some missing. Of some 75,000 clones in the sample, 90% are singletons; the top ten hold over 2.5%. Worth noting for this clone: Its cognate antigen is unknown.

Findings of the study overall: Variance in clone template counts between approximately two-week samples significantly increased with total template count across all healthy donors. About 1.2 clones differed between technical replicates, versus around 16 and 19 over time.

Healthy donors had no documented immune events, such as infections, while sampled. The sequencing sample was made of blood. The sequence was obtained from a person aged 18 to 70 in good health.

Here the CDR3 reads CASSPPSRGGYGYTF. The CDR3 nucleotides read TGTGCCAGCAGCCCGCCGAGCAGGGGAGGATATGGCTACACCTTC. The genes are TRBV14 and TRBJ1-2; D might be TRBD1 (6 bases). This CDR3 has 15 residues. Trimming left V 4 bases short and J 5 bases short, with 17 bases between. The germline V gene has CDR1 SGHDN and CDR2 FVKESK.